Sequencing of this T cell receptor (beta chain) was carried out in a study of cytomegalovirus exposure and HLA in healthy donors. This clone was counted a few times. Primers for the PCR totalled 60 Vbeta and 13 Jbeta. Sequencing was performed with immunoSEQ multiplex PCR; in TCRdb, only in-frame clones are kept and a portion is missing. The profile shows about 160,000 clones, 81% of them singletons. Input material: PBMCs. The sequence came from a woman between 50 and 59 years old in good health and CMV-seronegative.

CDR3 protein: CASSANYEQYF. CDR3 sequence (DNA): TGTGCCAGCAGCGCGAACTACGAGCAGTACTTC. The gene calls are TRBV11-2 and TRBJ2-5; no definite D call. The tail of the sequence fits TRBJ2-7 better, so the J call may be wrong. This CDR3 is 11 amino acids long. The germline V gene encodes CDR1 SGHAT and CDR2 FQNNGV.